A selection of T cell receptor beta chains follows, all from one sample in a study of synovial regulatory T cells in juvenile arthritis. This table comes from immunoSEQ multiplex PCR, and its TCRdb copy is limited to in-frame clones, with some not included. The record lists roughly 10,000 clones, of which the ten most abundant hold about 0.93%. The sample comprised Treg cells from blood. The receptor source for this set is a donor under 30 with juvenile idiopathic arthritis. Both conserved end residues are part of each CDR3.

CASGREPQHF,TRBJ1-5,TRBV28
CASSRSELSSYNEQFF,TRBJ2-1,TRBV5-1
CAISGGGQKNYGYTF,TRBJ1-2,TRBV10-3
CASSTGTGRGNTIYF,TRBJ1-3,TRBV5-8
CASSQDIWRGQAFF,TRBJ1-1,TRBV4-1
CASRPAGGRNTGELFF,TRBJ2-2,TRBV28
CAISDTSPAVWGYTF,TRBJ1-2,TRBV10-3
CASSIVGQPYGYTF,TRBJ1-2,TRBV19
CASSQGTTSGELETQYF,TRBJ2-5,TRBV4-1
CASSPLLPGGGDIQYF,TRBJ2-4,TRBV4-1
CASGTGLGEKLFF,TRBJ1-4,TRBV28
CASSIQGAVGIQYF,TRBJ2-4,TRBV11-3
CASSFLASGLPGEQYF,TRBJ2-7,TRBV5-1
CASSLGTGSYEQYF,TRBJ2-7,TRBV7-3
CASRPTSETSYEQYF,TRBJ2-7,TRBV7-8
CASSRGQGARQPQHF,TRBJ1-5,TRBV19
CASSRRDGNQPQHF,TRBJ1-5,TRBV5-6
CASSDQGCNTEAFF,TRBJ1-1,TRBV6-1
CASSQPDGEQYF,TRBJ2-7,TRBV23-1
CATSREPRGADGYTF,TRBJ1-2,TRBV15
CASSEAGTYQPQHF,TRBJ1-5,TRBV6-5
CASSHRGEQYF,TRBJ2-7,TRBV14
CASSIHRDTDSEAFF,TRBJ1-1,TRBV5-5
CASSFRQIHYEQYF,TRBJ2-7,TRBV28
CASSSGEGPTYEQYF,TRBJ2-7,TRBV7-7
CAITGQGAGELFF,TRBJ2-2,TRBV10-3
CASNRFGTGPYEQYF,TRBJ2-7,TRBV2
CASSSSDREKGAFF,TRBJ1-1,TRBV7-9
CASCVEWKSSYEQYF,TRBJ2-7,TRBV28
CASGGRDPYEQYF,TRBJ2-7,TRBV2
CASSLGTGTFRHGYTF,TRBJ1-2,TRBV5-1
CASSLVSAGEAFF,TRBJ1-1,TRBV5-1
CASSLLAGQVSYEQYF,TRBJ2-7,TRBV28
CASRQGLSNQPQHF,TRBJ1-5,TRBV2
CASSWGSSGGGNEQFF,TRBJ2-1,TRBV7-6
CASRGSTGEAFF,TRBJ1-1,TRBV9
CASSPQPGQVNEKLFF,TRBJ1-4,TRBV18
CASSRRHPRELFF,TRBJ2-2,TRBV28
CASSPENSPYGYTF,TRBJ1-2,TRBV11-1
CATSSFSGTVGEKLFF,TRBJ1-4,TRBV15
CASSKANTEAFF,TRBJ1-1,TRBV5-4
CASSLTQGSGYTF,TRBJ1-2,TRBV25-1
CASSYGAVGYEQYF,TRBJ2-7,TRBV28
CASRQTGIGYTF,TRBJ1-2,TRBV12-2
CASSARTGFQYF,TRBJ2-5,TRBV2
CASSLAIGSGNTIYF,TRBJ1-3,TRBV5-1
CAISGYLEGPDTQYF,TRBJ2-3,TRBV10-3
CASSIEGHYGYTF,TRBJ1-2,TRBV19
CASSRRQNGYTF,TRBJ1-2,TRBV7-2
CASIRQGTDTQYF,TRBJ2-3,TRBV19
CASSQDIREIRPQHF,TRBJ1-5,TRBV4-1
CASSPLAGFNSYEQYF,TRBJ2-7,TRBV18
CASTLNLRDTQYF,TRBJ2-3,TRBV28
CASSSQGEPQHF,TRBJ1-5,TRBV7-9
CASSKTGPTDYGYTF,TRBJ1-2,TRBV19
CASSQSSGGYNEQFF,TRBJ2-1,TRBV4-3
CASSIARSEQYF,TRBJ2-7,TRBV19
CASSLGRNTEAFF,TRBJ1-1,TRBV5-4